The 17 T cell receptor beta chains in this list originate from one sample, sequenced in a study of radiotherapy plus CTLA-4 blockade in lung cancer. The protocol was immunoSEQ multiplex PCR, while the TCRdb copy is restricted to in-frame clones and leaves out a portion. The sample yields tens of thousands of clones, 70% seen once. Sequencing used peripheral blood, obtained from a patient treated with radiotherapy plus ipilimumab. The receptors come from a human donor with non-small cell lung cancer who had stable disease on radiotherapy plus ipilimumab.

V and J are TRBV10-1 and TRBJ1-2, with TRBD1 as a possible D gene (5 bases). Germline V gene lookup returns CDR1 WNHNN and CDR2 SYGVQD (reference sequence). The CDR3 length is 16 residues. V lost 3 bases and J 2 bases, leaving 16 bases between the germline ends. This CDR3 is CASSDSITGPNYGYTF. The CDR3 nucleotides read TGCGCCAGCAGTGATTCAATCACAGGCCCCAACTATGGCTACACCTTC.

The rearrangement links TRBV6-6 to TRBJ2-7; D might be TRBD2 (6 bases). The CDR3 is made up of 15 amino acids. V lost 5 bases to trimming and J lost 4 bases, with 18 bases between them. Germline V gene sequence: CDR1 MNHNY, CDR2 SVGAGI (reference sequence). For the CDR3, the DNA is TGTGCCAGCAGTCGCCGGGACTCGGCTGGGTACGAGCAGTACTTC. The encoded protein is CASSRRDSAGYEQYF.

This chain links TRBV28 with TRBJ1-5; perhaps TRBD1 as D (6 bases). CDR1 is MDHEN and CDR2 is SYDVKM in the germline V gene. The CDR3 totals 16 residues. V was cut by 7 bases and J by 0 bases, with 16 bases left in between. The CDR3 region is CASKTQGRASNQPQHF. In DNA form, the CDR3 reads TGTGCCAGCAAAACCCAGGGGAGGGCTAGCAATCAGCCCCAGCATTTT.

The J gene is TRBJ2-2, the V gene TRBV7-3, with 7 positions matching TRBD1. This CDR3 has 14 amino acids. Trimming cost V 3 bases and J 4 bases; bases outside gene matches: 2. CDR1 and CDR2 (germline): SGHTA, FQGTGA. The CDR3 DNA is TGTGCCAGCAGCTTGACAGGGAGCACCGGGGAGCTGTTTTTT. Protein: CASSLTGSTGELFF.

The CDR3 sequence is CASSIETGGQSARVQHF. CDR3 coding DNA: TGTGCCAGTAGTATAGAGACCGGTGGACAGTCGGCGAGAGTGCAGCATTTT. The chain recombines TRBV19 with TRBJ1-5; tentatively, D is TRBD1 (6 bases). Trimming pared 0 bases from V and 13 bases from J, leaving 25 bases between. CDR3 length equals 17 residues. The V gene's germline CDR1 is LNHDA and CDR2 SQIVND (reference sequence).

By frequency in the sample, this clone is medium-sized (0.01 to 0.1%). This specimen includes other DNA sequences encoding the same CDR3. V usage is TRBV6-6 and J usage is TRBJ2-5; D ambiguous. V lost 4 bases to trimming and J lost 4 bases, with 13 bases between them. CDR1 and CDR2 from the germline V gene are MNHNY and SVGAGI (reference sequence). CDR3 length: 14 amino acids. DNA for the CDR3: TGTGCCAGCAGTTCCTCGACACGGATAGAGACCCAGTACTTC. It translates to CASSSSTRIETQYF.

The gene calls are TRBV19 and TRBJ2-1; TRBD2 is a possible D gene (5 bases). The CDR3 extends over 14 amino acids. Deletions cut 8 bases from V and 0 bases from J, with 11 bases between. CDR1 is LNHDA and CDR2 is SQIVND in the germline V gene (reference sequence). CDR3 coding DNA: TGTGCCAGTTTAGACTACCCCTCCTACAATGAGCAGTTCTTC. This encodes CASLDYPSYNEQFF.

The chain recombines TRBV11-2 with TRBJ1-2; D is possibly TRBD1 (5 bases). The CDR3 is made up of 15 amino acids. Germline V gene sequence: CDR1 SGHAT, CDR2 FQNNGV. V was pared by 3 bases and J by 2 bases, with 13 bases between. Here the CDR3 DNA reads TGTGCCAGCAGCTTGGGGGGGTCTACGAACTATGGCTACACCTTC. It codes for CASSLGGSTNYGYTF.

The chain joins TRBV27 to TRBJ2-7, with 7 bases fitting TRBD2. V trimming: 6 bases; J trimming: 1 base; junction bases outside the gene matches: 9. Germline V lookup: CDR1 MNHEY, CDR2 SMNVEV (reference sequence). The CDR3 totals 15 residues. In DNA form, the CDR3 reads TGTGCCAGCAGGCGCGGGAGACAGTCTTCCTACGAGCAGTACTTC. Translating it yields CASRRGRQSSYEQYF.

The CDR3 reads CASSYGLASPDRGQFF. Written as DNA, the CDR3 is TGTGCCAGCAGTTACGGACTAGCTTCCCCCGATAGGGGGCAGTTCTTC. The chain couples TRBV6-5 to TRBJ2-1; TRBD2 matches 8 bases. CDR1 and CDR2 from the germline V gene are MNHEY and SVGAGI. This CDR3 spans 16 amino acids. The V segment lost 2 bases and the J segment 12 bases; nucleotides outside the gene matches: 15.

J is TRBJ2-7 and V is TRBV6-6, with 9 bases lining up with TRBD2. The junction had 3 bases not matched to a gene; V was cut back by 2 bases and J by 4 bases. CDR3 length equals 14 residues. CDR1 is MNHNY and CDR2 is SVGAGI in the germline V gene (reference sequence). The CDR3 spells CASSYKREDYEQYF. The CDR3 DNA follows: TGTGCCAGCAGTTACAAGCGGGAGGATTACGAGCAGTACTTC.

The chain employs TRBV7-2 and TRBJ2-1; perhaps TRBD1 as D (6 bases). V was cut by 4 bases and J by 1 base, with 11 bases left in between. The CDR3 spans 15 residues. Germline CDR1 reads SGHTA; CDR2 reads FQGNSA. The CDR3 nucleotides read TGTGCCAGCAGCTCTCAACAGGGTTCCTACAATGAGCAGTTCTTC. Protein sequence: CASSSQQGSYNEQFF.

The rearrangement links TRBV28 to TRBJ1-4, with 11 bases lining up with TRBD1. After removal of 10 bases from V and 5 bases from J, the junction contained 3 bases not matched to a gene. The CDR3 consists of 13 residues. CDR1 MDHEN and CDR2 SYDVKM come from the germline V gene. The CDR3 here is CAIGQGANEKLFF. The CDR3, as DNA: TGTGCCATCGGACAGGGGGCCAATGAAAAACTGTTTTTT.

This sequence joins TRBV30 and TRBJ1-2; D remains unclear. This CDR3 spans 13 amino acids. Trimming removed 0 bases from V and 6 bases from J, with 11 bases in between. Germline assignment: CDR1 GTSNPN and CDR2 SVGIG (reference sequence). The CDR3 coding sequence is TGTGCCTGGAGTGTCAGGAGGGCTGATGGCTACACCTTC. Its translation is CAWSVRRADGYTF.

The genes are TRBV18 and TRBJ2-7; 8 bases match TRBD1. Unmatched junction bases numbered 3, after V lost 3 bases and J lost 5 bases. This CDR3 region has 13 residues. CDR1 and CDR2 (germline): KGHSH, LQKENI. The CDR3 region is CASSPSDRDEQYF. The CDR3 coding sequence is TGTGCCAGCTCACCTTCGGACAGGGACGAGCAGTACTTC.

The CDR3 spells CASSYPSGGYGYTF. The CDR3 DNA is TGTGCCAGCAGTTACCCCTCAGGAGGCTATGGCTACACCTTC. The J gene is TRBJ1-2, the V gene TRBV6-5; D gene uncertain. This CDR3 contains 14 residues. V lost 2 bases to trimming and J lost 4 bases, with 11 bases between them. Germline V gene data show CDR1 as MNHEY and CDR2 as SVGAGI.

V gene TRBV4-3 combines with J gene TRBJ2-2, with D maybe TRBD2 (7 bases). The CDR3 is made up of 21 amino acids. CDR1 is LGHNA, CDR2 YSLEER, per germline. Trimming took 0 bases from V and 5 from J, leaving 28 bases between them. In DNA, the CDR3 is TGCGCCAGCAGCCAAGATTTGGAGTTCGGGCCTAGCGGAGGGGGAACCGGGGAGCTGTTTTTT. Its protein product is CASSQDLEFGPSGGGTGELFF.